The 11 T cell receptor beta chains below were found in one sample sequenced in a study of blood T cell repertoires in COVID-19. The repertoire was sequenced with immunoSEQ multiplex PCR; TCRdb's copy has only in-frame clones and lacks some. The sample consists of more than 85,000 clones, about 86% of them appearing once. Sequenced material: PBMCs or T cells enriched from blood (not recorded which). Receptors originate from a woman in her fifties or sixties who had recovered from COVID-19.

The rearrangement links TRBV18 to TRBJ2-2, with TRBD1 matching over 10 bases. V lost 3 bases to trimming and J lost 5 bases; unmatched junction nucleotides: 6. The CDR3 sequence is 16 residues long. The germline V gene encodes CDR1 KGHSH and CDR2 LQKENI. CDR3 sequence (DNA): TGTGCCAGCTCACCGCAGACAGGGGGCTTGACCGGGGAGCTGTTTTTT. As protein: CASSPQTGGLTGELFF. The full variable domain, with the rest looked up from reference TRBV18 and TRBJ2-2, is NAGVMQNPRHLVRRRGQEARLRCSPMKGHSHVYWYRQLPEEGLKFMVYLQKENIIDESGMPKERFSAEFPKEGPSILRIQQVVRGDSAAYFCASSPQTGGLTGELFFGEGSRLTVL.

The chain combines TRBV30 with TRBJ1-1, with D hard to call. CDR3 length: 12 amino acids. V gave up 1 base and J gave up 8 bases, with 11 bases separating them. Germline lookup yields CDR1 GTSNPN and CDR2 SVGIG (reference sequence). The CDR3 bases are TGTGCCTGGAGTGAGAACCGGGGAGAAGCTTTCTTT. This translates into CAWSENRGEAFF.

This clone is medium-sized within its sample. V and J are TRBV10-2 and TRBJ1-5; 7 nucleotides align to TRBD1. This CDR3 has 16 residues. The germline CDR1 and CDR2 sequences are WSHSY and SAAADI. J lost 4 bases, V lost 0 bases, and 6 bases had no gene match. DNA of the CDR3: TGCGCCAGCAGTGAGTCTGAGACAGGGTTAAATCAGCCCCAGCATTTT. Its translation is CASSESETGLNQPQHF.

The CDR3 loop reads CASSWERSVYTEAFF. CDR3 nucleotide sequence: TGTGCCAGCAGTTGGGAGAGGAGTGTATACACTGAAGCTTTCTTT. The V and J genes are TRBV6-5 and TRBJ1-1, with D uncertain. This CDR3 contains 15 residues. The germline CDR1 and CDR2 sequences are MNHEY and SVGAGI. Trimming stripped 4 bases from V and 3 bases from J, with 15 bases between.

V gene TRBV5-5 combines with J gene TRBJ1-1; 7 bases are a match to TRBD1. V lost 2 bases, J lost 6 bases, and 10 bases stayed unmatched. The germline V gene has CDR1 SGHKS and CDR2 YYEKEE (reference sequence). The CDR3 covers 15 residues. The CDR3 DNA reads TGTGCCAGCAGCTTACAGGGGACCTTGCCCGCTGAAGCTTTCTTT. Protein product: CASSLQGTLPAEAFF.

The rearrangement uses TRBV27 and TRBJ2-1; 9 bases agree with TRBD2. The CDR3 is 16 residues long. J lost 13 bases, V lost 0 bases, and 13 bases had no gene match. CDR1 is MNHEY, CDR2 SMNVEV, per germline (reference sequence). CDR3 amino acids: CASSLSLQRGVRRQFF. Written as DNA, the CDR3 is TGTGCCAGCAGTTTATCTCTCCAGCGGGGGGTTCGGCGACAGTTCTTC.

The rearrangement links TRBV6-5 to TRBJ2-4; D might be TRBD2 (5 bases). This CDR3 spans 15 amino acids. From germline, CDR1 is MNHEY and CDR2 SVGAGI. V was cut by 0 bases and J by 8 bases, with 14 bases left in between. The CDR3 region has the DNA TGTGCCAGCAGTTACTCAGGTGGGGTGGAGGACATTCAGTACTTC. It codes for CASSYSGGVEDIQYF.

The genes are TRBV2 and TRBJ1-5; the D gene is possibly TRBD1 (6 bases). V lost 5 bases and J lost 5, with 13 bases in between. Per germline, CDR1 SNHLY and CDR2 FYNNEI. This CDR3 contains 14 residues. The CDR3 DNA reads TGTGCCAGCAGTTTACAGGGCGTGGATCAGCCCCAGCATTTT. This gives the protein CASSLQGVDQPQHF.

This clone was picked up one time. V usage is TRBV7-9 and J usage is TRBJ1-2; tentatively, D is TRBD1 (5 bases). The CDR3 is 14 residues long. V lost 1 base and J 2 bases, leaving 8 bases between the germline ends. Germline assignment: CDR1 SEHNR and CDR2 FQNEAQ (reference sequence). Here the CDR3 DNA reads TGTGCCAGCAGCTTAGAGACAGAAAACTATGGCTACACCTTC. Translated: CASSLETENYGYTF.

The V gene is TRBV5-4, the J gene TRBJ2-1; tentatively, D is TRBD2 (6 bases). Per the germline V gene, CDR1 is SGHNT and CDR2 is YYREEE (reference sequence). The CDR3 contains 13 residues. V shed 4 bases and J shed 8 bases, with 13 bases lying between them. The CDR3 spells CASSQPGDYEQFF. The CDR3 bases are TGTGCCAGCAGCCAACCGGGAGATTATGAGCAGTTCTTC.

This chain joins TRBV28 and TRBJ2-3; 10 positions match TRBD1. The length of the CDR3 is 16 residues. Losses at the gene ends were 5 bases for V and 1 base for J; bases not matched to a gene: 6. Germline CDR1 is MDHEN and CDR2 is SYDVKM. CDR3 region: CASSISTGGGTDTQYF. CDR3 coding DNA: TGTGCCAGCAGTATCTCGACAGGGGGCGGCACAGATACGCAGTATTTT.